The 10 T cell receptor beta chains presented below share a single source sample, sequenced in a study of tumor-infiltrating lymphocytes in primary liver carcinoma (dated by TCRdb to 2016 to 2017). RNA from unsorted whole blood was extracted with TRIzol reagent, and germline DNA was obtained with the DNeasy Blood & Tissue kit. TCRdb records Illumina HiSeq 2500 as the sequencer. TCRbeta-specific cDNA was reverse-transcribed from approximately 0.5 ug total RNA using a constant-region primer and ProtoScript II reverse transcriptase. TCRbeta libraries were built with three nested multiplex PCR rounds, a slightly modified ARM-PCR procedure. The first two PCR rounds used multiplex TRBV1-TRBV30 forward primers with a Cbeta reverse primer, each for about 10 cycles. The public sequencing data were trimmed at Q25 with fastp and processed into clonotypes with MiXCR by TCRdb, which kept only in-frame beta chains. Records with the same CDR3 protein are collapsed into one entry carrying the most frequent genes and DNA. This sample has 150,000 to 200,000 distinct CDR3 sequences in its table, and roughly two thirds of those were observed once. Approximately 6.5% of the sample goes to the ten largest clones.

The sequenced sample was peripheral blood. The source of these receptors is a woman in her sixties or seventies with primary liver carcinoma and hepatitis B virus infection.

As for this clonotype: The conserved final phenylalanine or tryptophan is absent from the CDR3, which likely points to a read error. The V gene is TRBV11-2, the J gene TRBJ2-1; D ambiguous. CDR1 SGHAT and CDR2 FQNNGV come from the germline V gene. This CDR3 spans 14 amino acids. The CDR3 spells CAISFGRISNEQFS. DNA for the CDR3: TGTGCCATCAGCTTTGGGCGTATCTCCAATGAGCAGTTCTCC.

This clonotype was counted many times. This chain joins TRBV10-3 and TRBJ2-5; 9 nucleotides line up with TRBD1. Germline V gives CDR1 ENHRY, CDR2 SYGVKD. V lost 3 bases and J lost 5; bases outside the gene matches: 10. The CDR3 is 16 amino acids. Here the CDR3 DNA reads TGTGCCATCAGTGATCCTCATCGGGGACAGGGTGAGACCCAGTACTTC. It yields the protein CAISDPHRGQGETQYF.

Points on this clonotype: The conserved final phenylalanine or tryptophan is absent from the CDR3, which likely points to a read error. V gene TRBV11-2 combines with J gene TRBJ2-5, with D unclear. Looked up from germline, CDR1 is SGHAT and CDR2 is FQNNGV. The CDR3 covers 16 residues. CDR3 sequence reads: CASGLVPRAPQETQYS. In nucleotides, the CDR3 is TGTGCCAGCGGCTTAGTGCCCCGGGCGCCCCAAGAGACCCAGTACTCC.

As regards this clonotype: This may stem from a read error, because a much larger clone lies one nucleotide away. The V and J genes are TRBV6-5 and TRBJ1-6; a possible D gene is TRBD1 (6 bases). Germline-derived CDR1 and CDR2 are MNHEY and SVGAGI. CDR3 length equals 15 residues. Here the CDR3 reads CASSQDRLNNSSLHF. The CDR3 DNA sequence: TGTGCCAGCAGTCAGGACAGACTAAATAATTCATCCCTCCACTTT.

For this clonotype: At one end, the junction sequence differs from germline, possibly due to a read error. J is TRBJ2-7 and V is TRBV11-2; D is undetermined. The CDR3 runs to 14 residues. Germline CDR1 reads SGHAT; CDR2 reads FQNNGV. The CDR3 bases are TGTGCCAGCAGCTTAGCCATTGCCGGCAACGAGCAGTACTTT. This gives the protein CASSLAIAGNEQYF.

A word on this clonotype: Its ends do not fully match the called genes, so a read error is possible. The chain is built from TRBV7-9 and TRBJ1-1, with 8 bases aligning to TRBD1. CDR3 length equals 16 residues. The germline V gene encodes CDR1 SEHNR and CDR2 FQNEAQ (reference sequence). CDR3 residues: CASSLRAGGDDTEALF. The CDR3 bases are TGTGCCAGCAGCTTAAGGGCAGGGGGCGATGACACTGAAGCTTTATTT.

V is TRBV10-2 and J is TRBJ1-5; D is unresolved. The CDR3 totals 12 residues. With 10 bases removed from V and 2 bases from J, the gap between germline ends came to 9 bases. CDR1 and CDR2 from the germline V gene are WSHSY and SAAADI. For the CDR3, the DNA is TGCGCCACGAATCAAGGCAATCAGCCCCAGCATTTT. Amino acid sequence: CATNQGNQPQHF.

Regarding this clonotype: At one boundary the junction diverges from the germline segment, which might be a read error. The chain recombines TRBV11-2 with TRBJ2-1, with 9 bases aligning to TRBD2. The germline V gene has CDR1 SGHAT and CDR2 FQNNGV. This CDR3 has 14 amino acids. The CDR3, as DNA: TGTGCCAGCAGTTTAGATCCGGGGCTAGCGGGACAATCCTTC. This gives the protein CASSLDPGLAGQSF.

The chain uses TRBV4-1 and TRBJ2-1, with D perhaps being TRBD1 or TRBD2 (5 bases each). Between the trimmed V and J ends, which lost 4 bases and 5 bases, there was a span of 15 bases. Germline values: CDR1 MGHRA, CDR2 YSYEKL. The CDR3 covers 15 residues. Written as DNA, the CDR3 is TGCGCCAGCAGCCGCCGGGGCGGTCTCAACAATGAGCAGTTCTTC. The encoded protein is CASSRRGGLNNEQFF.

Notes on this clonotype: One end of the junction is discordant with germline, which a read error may explain. V and J are TRBV11-2 and TRBJ2-2; TRBD2 might be the D (6 bases). The CDR3 covers 16 residues. Per the germline V gene, CDR1 is SGHAT and CDR2 is FQNNGV. CDR3 amino acids: CASSLGRLRNTAELFF. Here the CDR3 DNA reads TGTGCCAGCAGCCTAGGGAGGCTCAGGAACACCGCGGAGCTGTTTTTT.